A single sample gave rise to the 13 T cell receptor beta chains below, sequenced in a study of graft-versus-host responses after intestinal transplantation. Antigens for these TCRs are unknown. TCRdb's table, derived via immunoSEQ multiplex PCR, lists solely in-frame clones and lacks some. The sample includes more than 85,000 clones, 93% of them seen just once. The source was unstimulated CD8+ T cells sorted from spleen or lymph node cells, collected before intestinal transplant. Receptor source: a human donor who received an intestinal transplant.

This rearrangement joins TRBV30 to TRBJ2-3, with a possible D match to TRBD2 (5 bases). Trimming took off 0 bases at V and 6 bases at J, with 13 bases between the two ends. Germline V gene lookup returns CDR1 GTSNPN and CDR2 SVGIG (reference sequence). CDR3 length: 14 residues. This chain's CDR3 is CAWSVRGVADTQYF. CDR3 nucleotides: TGTGCCTGGAGTGTTCGGGGTGTAGCGGATACGCAGTATTTT.

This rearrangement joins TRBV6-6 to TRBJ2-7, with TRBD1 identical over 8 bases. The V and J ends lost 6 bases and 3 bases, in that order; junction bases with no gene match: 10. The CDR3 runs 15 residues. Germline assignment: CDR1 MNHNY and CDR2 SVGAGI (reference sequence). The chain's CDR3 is CASRSGTGSSYEQYF. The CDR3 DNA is TGTGCCAGCAGGTCCGGGACAGGTTCGAGCTACGAGCAGTACTTC.

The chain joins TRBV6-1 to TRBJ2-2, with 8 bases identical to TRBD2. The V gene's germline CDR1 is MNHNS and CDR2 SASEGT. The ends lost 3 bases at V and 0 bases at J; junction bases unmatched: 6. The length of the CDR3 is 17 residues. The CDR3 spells CASSDYVAGTNTGELFF. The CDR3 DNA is TGTGCCAGCAGTGATTACGTAGCGGGGACGAACACCGGGGAGCTGTTTTTT.

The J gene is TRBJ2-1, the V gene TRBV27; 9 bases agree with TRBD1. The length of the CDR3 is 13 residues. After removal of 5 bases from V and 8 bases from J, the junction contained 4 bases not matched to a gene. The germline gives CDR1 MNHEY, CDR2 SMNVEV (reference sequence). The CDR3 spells CASSPTGGYEQFF. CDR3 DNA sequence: TGTGCCAGCAGTCCCACAGGGGGCTATGAGCAGTTCTTC.

The CDR3 protein is CASSLAVDSGYTF. CDR3 nucleotide sequence: TGTGCCAGCAGCTTAGCCGTGGACTCTGGCTACACCTTC. The chain couples TRBV7-6 to TRBJ1-2; the D is unclear. Germline V gives CDR1 SGHVS, CDR2 FNYEAQ. This CDR3 is 13 amino acids long. V gave up 0 bases and J gave up 7 bases, with 9 bases separating them.

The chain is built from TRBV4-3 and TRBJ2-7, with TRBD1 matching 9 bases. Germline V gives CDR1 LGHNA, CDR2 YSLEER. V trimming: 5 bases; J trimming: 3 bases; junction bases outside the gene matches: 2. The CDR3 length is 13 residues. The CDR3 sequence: CASSMGQGYEQYF. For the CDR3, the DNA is TGCGCCAGCAGCATGGGACAGGGCTACGAGCAGTACTTC.

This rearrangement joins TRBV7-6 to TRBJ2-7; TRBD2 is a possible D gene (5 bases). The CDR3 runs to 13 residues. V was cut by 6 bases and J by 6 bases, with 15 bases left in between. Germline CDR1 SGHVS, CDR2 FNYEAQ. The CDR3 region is CASSREGVGEQYF. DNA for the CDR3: TGTGCCAGCAGTCGAGAGGGTGTAGGCGAGCAGTACTTC.

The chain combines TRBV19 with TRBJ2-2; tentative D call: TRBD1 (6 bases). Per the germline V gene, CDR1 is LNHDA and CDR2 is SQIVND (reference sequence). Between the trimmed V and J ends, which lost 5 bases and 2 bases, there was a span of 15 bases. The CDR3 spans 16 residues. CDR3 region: CASSPRGGVNTGELFF. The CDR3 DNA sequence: TGTGCCAGTAGTCCCCGTGGGGGCGTAAACACCGGGGAGCTGTTTTTT.

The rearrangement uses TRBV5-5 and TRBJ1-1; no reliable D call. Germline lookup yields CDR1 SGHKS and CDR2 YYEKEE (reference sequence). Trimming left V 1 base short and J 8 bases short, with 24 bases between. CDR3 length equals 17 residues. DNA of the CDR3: TGTGCCAGCAGCTTGATCCAGCCCCTCGTAGCCAAATCCGAAGCTTTCTTT. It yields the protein CASSLIQPLVAKSEAFF.

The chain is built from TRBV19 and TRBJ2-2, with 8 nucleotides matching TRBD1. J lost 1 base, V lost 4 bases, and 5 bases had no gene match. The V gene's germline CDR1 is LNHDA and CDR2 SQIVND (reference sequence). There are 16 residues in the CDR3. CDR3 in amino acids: CASSTTGGLNTGELFF. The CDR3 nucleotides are TGTGCCAGTAGTACTACAGGGGGTCTGAACACCGGGGAGCTGTTTTTT.

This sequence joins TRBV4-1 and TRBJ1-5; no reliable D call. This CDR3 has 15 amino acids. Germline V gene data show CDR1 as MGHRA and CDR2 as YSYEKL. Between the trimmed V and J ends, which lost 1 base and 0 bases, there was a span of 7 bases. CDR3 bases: TGCGCCAGCAGCCAAGTGGAGTCTAGCAATCAGCCCCAGCATTTT. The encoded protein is CASSQVESSNQPQHF.

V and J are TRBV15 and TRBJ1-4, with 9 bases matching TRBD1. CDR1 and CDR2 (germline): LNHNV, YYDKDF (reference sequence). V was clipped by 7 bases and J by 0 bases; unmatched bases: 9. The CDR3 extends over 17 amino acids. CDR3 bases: TGTGCCACCAAACAGACAGGGGGGGGCCCAACTAATGAAAAACTGTTTTTT. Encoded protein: CATKQTGGGPTNEKLFF.

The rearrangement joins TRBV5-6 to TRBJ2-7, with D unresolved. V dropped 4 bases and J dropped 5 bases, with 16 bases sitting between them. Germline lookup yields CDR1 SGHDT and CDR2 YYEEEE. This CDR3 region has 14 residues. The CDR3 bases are TGTGCCAGCAGCGGAATAGGTCTAGTCCACGAGCAGTACTTC. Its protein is CASSGIGLVHEQYF.